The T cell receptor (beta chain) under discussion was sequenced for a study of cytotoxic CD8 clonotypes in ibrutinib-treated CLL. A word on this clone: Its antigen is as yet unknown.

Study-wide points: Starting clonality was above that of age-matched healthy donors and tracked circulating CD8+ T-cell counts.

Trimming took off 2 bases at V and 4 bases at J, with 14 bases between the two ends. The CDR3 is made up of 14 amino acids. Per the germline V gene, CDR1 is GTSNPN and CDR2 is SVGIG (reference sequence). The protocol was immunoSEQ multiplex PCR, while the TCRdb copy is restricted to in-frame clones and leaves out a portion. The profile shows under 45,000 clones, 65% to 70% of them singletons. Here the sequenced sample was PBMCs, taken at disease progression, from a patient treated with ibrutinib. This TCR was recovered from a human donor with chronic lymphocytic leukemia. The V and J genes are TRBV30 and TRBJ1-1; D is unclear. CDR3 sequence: CAWSIGSLLTEAFF. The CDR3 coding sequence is TGTGCCTGGAGTATTGGGAGCCTACTCACTGAAGCTTTCTTT. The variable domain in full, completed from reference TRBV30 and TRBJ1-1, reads SQTIHQWPATLVQPVGSPLSLECTVEGTSNPNLYWYRQAAGRGLQLLFYSVGIGQISSEVPQNLSASRPQDRQFILSSKKLLLSDSGFYLCAWSIGSLLTEAFFGQGTRLTVV.